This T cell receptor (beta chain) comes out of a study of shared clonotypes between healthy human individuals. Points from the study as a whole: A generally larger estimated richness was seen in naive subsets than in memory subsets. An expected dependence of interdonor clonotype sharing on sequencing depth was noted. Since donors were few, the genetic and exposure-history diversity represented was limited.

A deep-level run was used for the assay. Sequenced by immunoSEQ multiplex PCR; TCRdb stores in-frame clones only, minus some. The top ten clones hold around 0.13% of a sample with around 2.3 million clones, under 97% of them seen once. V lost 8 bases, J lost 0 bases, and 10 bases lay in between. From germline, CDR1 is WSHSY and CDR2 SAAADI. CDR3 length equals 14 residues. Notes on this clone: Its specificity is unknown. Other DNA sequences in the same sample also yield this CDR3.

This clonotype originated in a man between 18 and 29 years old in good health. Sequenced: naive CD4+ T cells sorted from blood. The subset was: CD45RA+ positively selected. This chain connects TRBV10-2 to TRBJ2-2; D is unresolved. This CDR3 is CASSQGSNTGELFF. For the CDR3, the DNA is TGCGCCAGCTCTCAAGGCTCGAACACCGGGGAGCTGTTTTTT.